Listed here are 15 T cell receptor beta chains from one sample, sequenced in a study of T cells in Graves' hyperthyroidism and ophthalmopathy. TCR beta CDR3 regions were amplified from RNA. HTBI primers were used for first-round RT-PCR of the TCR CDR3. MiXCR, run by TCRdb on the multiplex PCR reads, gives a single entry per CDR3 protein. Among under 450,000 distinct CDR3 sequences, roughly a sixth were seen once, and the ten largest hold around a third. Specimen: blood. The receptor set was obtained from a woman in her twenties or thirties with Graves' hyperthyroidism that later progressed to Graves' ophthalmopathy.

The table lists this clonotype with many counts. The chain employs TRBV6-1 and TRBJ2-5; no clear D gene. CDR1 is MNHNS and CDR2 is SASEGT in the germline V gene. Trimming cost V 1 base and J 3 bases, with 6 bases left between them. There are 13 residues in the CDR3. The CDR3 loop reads CASSEGTKETQYF. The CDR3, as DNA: TGTGCCAGCAGTGAAGGGACCAAAGAGACCCAGTACTTC.

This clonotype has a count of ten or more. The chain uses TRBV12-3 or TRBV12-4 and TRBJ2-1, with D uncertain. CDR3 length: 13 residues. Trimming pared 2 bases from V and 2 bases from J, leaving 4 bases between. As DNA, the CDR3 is TGTGCCAGCAGTTTACAGACCTACAATGAGCAGTTCTTC. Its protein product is CASSLQTYNEQFF.

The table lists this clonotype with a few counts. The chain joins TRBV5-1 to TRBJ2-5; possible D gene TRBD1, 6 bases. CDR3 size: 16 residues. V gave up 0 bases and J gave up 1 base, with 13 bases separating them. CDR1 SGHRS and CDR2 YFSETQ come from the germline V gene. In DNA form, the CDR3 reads TGCGCCAGCAGCTTGGGAATAGGGGGAAGCCAAGAGACCCAGTACTTC. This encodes CASSLGIGGSQETQYF. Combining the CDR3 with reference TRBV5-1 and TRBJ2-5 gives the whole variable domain KAGVTQTPRYLIKTRGQQVTLSCSPISGHRSVSWYQQTPGQGLQFLFEYFSETQRNKGNFPGRFSGRQFSNSRSEMNVSTLELGDSALYLCASSLGIGGSQETQYFGPGTRLLVL.

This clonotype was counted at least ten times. Here the CDR3 DNA reads TGCGCCAGCAGCTTGGAATATCAGGGGACTAGCGTGACAGATACGCAGTATTTT. Amino acids: CASSLEYQGTSVTDTQYF. The chain employs TRBV5-1 and TRBJ2-3; 10 bases agree with TRBD2. This CDR3 is 18 amino acids long. The trim removed 0 bases at V and 3 bases at J, leaving 10 bases unmatched. Germline V gives CDR1 SGHRS, CDR2 YFSETQ.

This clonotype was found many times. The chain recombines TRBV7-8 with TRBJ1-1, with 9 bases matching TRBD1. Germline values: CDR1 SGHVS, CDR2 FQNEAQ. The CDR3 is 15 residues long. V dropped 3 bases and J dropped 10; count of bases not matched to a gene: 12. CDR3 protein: CASSFLEPGQGTAFF. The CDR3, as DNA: TGTGCCAGCAGCTTCCTGGAACCGGGACAGGGTACAGCTTTCTTT.

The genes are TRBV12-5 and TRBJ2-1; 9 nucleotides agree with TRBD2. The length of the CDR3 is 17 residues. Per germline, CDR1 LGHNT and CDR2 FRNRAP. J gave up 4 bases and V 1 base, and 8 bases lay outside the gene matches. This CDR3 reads CASGLEEREAIYNEQFF. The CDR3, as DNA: TGTGCTAGTGGTTTGGAAGAGCGGGAGGCGATTTACAATGAGCAGTTCTTC.

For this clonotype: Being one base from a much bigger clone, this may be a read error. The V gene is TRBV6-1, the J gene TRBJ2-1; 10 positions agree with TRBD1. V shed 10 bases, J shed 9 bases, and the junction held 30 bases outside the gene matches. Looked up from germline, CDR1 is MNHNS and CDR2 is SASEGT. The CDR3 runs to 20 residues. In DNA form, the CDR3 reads TGTGCCATTCTCCGTTTCGTCATCCCCGGGACAGGGGAATCCGGGGGTGAGCAGTTCTTC. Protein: CAILRFVIPGTGESGGEQFF.

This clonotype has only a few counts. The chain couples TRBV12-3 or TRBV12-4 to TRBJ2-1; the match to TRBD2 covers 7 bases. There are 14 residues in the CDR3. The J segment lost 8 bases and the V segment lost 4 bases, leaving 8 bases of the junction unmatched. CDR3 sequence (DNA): TGTGCCAGCAGTTATAGCGGGCTACTCGATGAGCAGTTCTTC. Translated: CASSYSGLLDEQFF.

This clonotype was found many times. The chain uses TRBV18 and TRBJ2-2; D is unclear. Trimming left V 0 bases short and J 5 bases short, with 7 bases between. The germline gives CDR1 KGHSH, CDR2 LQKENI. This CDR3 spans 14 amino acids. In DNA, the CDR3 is TGTGCCAGCTCACCACCCATCCTGACCGGGGAGCTGTTTTTT. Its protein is CASSPPILTGELFF.

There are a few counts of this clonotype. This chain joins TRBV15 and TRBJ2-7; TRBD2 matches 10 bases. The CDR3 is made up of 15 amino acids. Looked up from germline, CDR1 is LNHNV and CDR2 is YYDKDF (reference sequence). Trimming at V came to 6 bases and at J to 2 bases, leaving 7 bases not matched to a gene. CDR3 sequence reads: CATSTTSGLTYEQYF. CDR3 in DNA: TGTGCCACCAGTACGACTAGCGGGCTAACCTACGAGCAGTACTTC.

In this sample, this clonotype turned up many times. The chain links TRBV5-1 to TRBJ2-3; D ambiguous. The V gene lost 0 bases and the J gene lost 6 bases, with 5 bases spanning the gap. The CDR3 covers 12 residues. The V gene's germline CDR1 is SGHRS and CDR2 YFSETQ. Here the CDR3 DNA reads TGCGCCAGCAGCTTGGCCGACGATACGCAGTATTTT. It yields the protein CASSLADDTQYF.

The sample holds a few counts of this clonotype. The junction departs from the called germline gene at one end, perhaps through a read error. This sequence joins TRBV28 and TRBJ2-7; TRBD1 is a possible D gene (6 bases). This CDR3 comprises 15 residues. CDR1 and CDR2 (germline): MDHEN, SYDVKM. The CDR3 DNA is TGTGCCAGCAGACGCAACAGGGTGATGTATGACGAGCAGTGCTTC. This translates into CASRRNRVMYDEQCF. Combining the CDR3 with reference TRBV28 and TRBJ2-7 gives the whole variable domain DVKVTQSSRYLVKRTGEKVFLECVQDMDHENMFWYRQDPGLGLRLIYFSYDVKMKEKGDIPEGYSVSREKKERFSLILESASTNQTSMYLCASRRNRVMYDEQCFGPGTRLTVT.

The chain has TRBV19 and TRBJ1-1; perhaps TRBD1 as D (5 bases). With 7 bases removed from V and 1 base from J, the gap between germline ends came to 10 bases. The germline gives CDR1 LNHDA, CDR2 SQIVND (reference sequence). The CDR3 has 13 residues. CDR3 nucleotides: TGTGCCAGTATGTGGCAGGGGAACACTGAAGCTTTCTTT. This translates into CASMWQGNTEAFF.

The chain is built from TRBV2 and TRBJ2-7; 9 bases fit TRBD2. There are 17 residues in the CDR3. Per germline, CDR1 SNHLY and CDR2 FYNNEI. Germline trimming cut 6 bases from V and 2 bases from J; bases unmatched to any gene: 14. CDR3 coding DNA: TGTGCCAGCAGGGAGACCGTGACTAGCGGTAATACCTACGAGCAGTACGTC. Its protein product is CASRETVTSGNTYEQYV.

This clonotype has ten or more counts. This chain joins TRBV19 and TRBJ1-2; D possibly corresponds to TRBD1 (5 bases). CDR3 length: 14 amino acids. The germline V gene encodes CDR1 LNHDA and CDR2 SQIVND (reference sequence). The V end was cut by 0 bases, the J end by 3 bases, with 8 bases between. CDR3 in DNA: TGTGCCAGTAGTATAGAAGGGGATTACTATGGCTACACCTTC. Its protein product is CASSIEGDYYGYTF.